One and the same sample provided the 18 T cell receptor beta chains below, sequenced in a study of T-cell reconstitution after alpha-beta-depleted transplantation in children. This sample's TCRbeta library carried unique molecular identifier barcodes. TCRdb called the PCR reads again in MiXCR, with one record for every CDR3 protein. The sample includes about 230,000 distinct CDR3 sequences, approximately 10% of them seen just once. The sequencing here drew on PBMCs, taken before TCRalphabeta/CD19-depleted stem cell transplant. All receptors derive from a child under two years old with acute myeloid leukemia, due to receive a stem cell transplant.

This clonotype was detected ten times or more. The rearrangement uses TRBV7-8 and TRBJ1-5; D unclear. The germline gives CDR1 SGHVS, CDR2 FQNEAQ. V lost 3 bases to trimming and J lost 4 bases, with 13 bases between them. There are 15 residues in the CDR3. CDR3 sequence reads: CASSLSEGGNQPQHF. In DNA, the CDR3 is TGTGCCAGCAGCTTGAGTGAGGGCGGGAATCAGCCCCAGCATTTT.

This CDR3 is CASSSLQDFLVSGANVLTF. CDR3 coding DNA: TGTGCCAGCAGTTCCCTTCAGGACTTTTTGGTCTCTGGGGCCAACGTCCTGACTTTC. This sequence joins TRBV28 and TRBJ2-6, with a tentative D call TRBD2 (5 bases). Trimming pared 4 bases from V and 0 bases from J, leaving 19 bases between. The CDR3 has 19 amino acids. Germline V gene sequence: CDR1 MDHEN, CDR2 SYDVKM.

In this sample, this clonotype turned up many times. The rearrangement joins TRBV5-1 to TRBJ1-6; D might be TRBD1 (6 bases). CDR1 SGHRS and CDR2 YFSETQ come from the germline V gene. CDR3 size: 15 residues. V lost 4 bases, J lost 5 bases, and 13 bases lay in between. The CDR3 region is CASSQDRFHNSPLHF. DNA for the CDR3: TGCGCCAGCAGCCAGGACAGATTTCATAATTCACCCCTCCACTTT.

This clonotype was detected ten times or more. The chain couples TRBV4-3 to TRBJ2-5; D may be TRBD2 (5 bases). The CDR3 loop spans 14 amino acids. V was trimmed by 0 bases and J by 9 bases, leaving 14 bases between them. Germline assignment: CDR1 LGHNA and CDR2 YSLEER. The CDR3 sequence: CASSQDQVLRAQYF. The DNA of the CDR3 is TGCGCCAGCAGCCAAGATCAGGTCTTGAGGGCCCAGTACTTC.

This clonotype has at least ten counts. The V call is TRBV5-1, the J call TRBJ1-6; D is ambiguous. CDR1 is SGHRS and CDR2 is YFSETQ in the germline V gene. V was pared by 3 bases and J by 10 bases, with 14 bases between. The CDR3 contains 14 residues. CDR3 DNA: TGCGCCAGCAGCTCGGACTTTGGGAGGTCACCCCTCCACTTT. Translation gives CASSSDFGRSPLHF.

The table lists this clonotype with a few counts. The rearrangement links TRBV29-1 to TRBJ1-1, with D possibly being TRBD1 (6 bases). CDR3 size: 13 residues. V lost 6 bases to trimming and J lost 3 bases, with 14 bases between them. CDR1 SQVTM and CDR2 ANQGSEA come from the germline V gene. This chain's CDR3 is CSVNRVGDTEAFF. CDR3 bases: TGCAGCGTCAACAGGGTCGGGGACACTGAAGCTTTCTTT.

This clonotype was detected many times. The chain links TRBV4-2 to TRBJ2-2, with 13 bases fitting TRBD2. From germline, CDR1 is LGHNA and CDR2 YNFKEQ. After removal of 4 bases from V and 8 bases from J, the junction contained 10 bases not matched to a gene. The CDR3 contains 17 residues. CDR3: CASSPKSRTSGSGELFF. CDR3 in DNA: TGTGCCAGCAGCCCCAAGAGTCGGACTAGCGGGAGTGGGGAGCTGTTTTTT.

In regard to this clonotype: Being one base from a much bigger clone, this may be a read error. V and J are TRBV2 and TRBJ1-2, with 10 bases identical to TRBD1. This CDR3 has 17 amino acids. Germline CDR1 is SNHLY and CDR2 is FYNNEI. V shed 11 bases, J shed 0 bases, and the junction held 15 bases outside the gene matches. CDR3 in amino acids: CAGVRDRGDTANYGYTF. Written as DNA, the CDR3 is TGTGCCGGCGTCAGGGACAGGGGCGATACCGCTAACTATGGCTACACCTTC.

Many counts were recorded for this clonotype. The chain links TRBV4-2 to TRBJ2-7, with 12 bases fitting TRBD2. V was clipped by 3 bases and J by 5 bases; unmatched bases: 5. This CDR3 has 15 residues. CDR1 and CDR2 (germline): LGHNA, YNFKEQ. For the CDR3, the DNA is TGTGCCAGCAGCCAGAGACTAGCGGGAGAGGACGAGCAGTACTTC. Its translation is CASSQRLAGEDEQYF.

This clonotype was seen repeatedly, ten times or more. The chain carries TRBV28 and TRBJ2-3, with D maybe TRBD2 (6 bases). Trimming shortened V by 4 bases and J by 2 bases, and 10 bases separated the two germline ends. CDR1 is MDHEN and CDR2 is SYDVKM in the germline V gene. This CDR3 spans 14 amino acids. The CDR3 nucleotides read TGTGCCAGCAGTTCCGGACTACCCACAGATACGCAGTATTTT. Protein product: CASSSGLPTDTQYF.

This clonotype was seen ten or more times. The chain recombines TRBV20-1 with TRBJ2-7; D is perhaps TRBD1 or TRBD2 (6 bases each). Germline V CDR1 and CDR2: DFQATT, SNEGSKA (reference sequence). There are 14 residues in the CDR3. The V end lost 2 bases, the J end lost 0 bases, and 11 bases lay between the germline ends. The CDR3 coding sequence is TGCAGTGCTAGAAGGGGGGCAAGCTCCTACGAGCAGTACTTC. Protein product: CSARRGASSYEQYF.

This clonotype was seen at least ten times. The genes are TRBV20-1 and TRBJ2-1; TRBD1 agrees at 9 bases. Germline values: CDR1 DFQATT, CDR2 SNEGSKA (reference sequence). The ends lost 8 bases at V and 0 bases at J; junction bases unmatched: 8. This CDR3 spans 15 amino acids. In DNA, the CDR3 is TGCAGTTTACAGGGGGCCCCTAGCTCCTACAATGAGCAGTTCTTC. Encoded protein: CSLQGAPSSYNEQFF.

This clonotype was counted a few times. This chain connects TRBV7-6 to TRBJ2-1, with D perhaps TRBD1 or TRBD2 (5 bases each). The CDR3 sequence is 15 residues long. The germline gives CDR1 SGHVS, CDR2 FNYEAQ. V dropped 1 base and J dropped 7 bases, with 14 bases sitting between them. In nucleotides, the CDR3 is TGTGCCAGCAGCTTAGTGGGACCCCCGGGAAATGAGCAGTTCTTC. Amino acid sequence: CASSLVGPPGNEQFF.

This clonotype was recorded at least ten times. The chain carries TRBV12-3 or TRBV12-4 and TRBJ2-3; the D gene could be TRBD1 or TRBD2 (6 bases each). V was trimmed by 6 bases and J by 3 bases, leaving 16 bases between them. CDR3 length: 15 amino acids. CDR3: CASSHGRGLTDTQYF. The CDR3 DNA follows: TGTGCCAGCAGCCATGGTCGGGGGCTGACAGATACGCAGTATTTT.

This clonotype was seen a handful of times. This chain connects TRBV7-7 to TRBJ2-2; D unresolved. The CDR3 contains 10 residues. V gave up 6 bases and J gave up 10 bases, with 6 bases separating them. Germline V gene sequence: CDR1 SSHAT, CDR2 FNYEAQ (reference sequence). The DNA of the CDR3 is TGTGCCAGCAGTGGGTTGGAGCTGTTTTTT. Protein: CASSGLELFF.

In its sample, this clonotype was seen a few times. The chain carries TRBV4-2 and TRBJ2-1; 14 bases line up with TRBD2. With 1 base clipped from V and 7 bases from J, the junction kept 6 bases outside the gene matches. The length of the CDR3 is 17 residues. Germline V gene lookup returns CDR1 LGHNA and CDR2 YNFKEQ. DNA of the CDR3: TGTGCCAGCAGCCAAGCCCGACTAGCGGGAGGGATAAATGAGCAGTTCTTC. Encoded protein: CASSQARLAGGINEQFF.

This clonotype was seen a handful of times. V usage is TRBV18 and J usage is TRBJ2-3; 8 bases are shared with TRBD2. J gave up 4 bases and V 3 bases, and 6 bases lay outside the gene matches. Germline V CDR1 and CDR2: KGHSH, LQKENI. CDR3 length: 15 amino acids. CDR3 DNA sequence: TGTGCCAGCTCACCCCCCGGGACTAGGGCAGATACGCAGTATTTT. As protein: CASSPPGTRADTQYF.

This clonotype showed up many times. V gene TRBV20-1 combines with J gene TRBJ2-1; 7 nucleotides match TRBD2. J was trimmed by 7 bases and V by 6 bases; bases with no gene match: 12. Germline V gene sequence: CDR1 DFQATT, CDR2 SNEGSKA (reference sequence). This CDR3 is 14 amino acids long. This chain's CDR3 is CSATAGSYLNEQFF. CDR3 nucleotides: TGCAGTGCCACAGCGGGGTCTTATCTTAATGAGCAGTTCTTC.